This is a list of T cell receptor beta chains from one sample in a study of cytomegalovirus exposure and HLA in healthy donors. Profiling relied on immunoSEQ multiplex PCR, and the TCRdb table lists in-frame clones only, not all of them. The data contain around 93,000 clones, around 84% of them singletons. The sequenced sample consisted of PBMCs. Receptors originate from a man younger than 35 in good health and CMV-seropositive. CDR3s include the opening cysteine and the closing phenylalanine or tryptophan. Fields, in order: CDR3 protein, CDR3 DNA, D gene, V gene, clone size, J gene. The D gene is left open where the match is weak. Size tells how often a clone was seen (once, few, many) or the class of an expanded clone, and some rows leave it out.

CASSVSGRETQYF,TGCGCCAGCAGTGTTAGCGGGAGAGAGACCCAGTACTTC,TRBD2,TRBV10-1,.,TRBJ2-5
CASSIREHLSYTF,TGTGCCAGTAGTATTCGGGAACACCTGTCCTACACCTTC,.,TRBV19,.,TRBJ1-2
CASSPRTLYTEAFF,TGTGCCAGCAGCCCACGGACACTGTACACTGAAGCTTTCTTT,.,TRBV7-2,.,TRBJ1-1
CASSHLAGVGQETQYF,TGCGCCAGCAGCCACCTAGCGGGAGTGGGCCAAGAGACCCAGTACTTC,TRBD2,TRBV4-1,once,TRBJ2-5
CASSYSWQGVEPQHF,TGTGCCAGCAGTTACTCCTGGCAGGGGGTGGAGCCCCAGCATTTT,TRBD1,TRBV6-6,.,TRBJ1-5
CAISVQGGPDTQYF,TGTGCCATCAGTGTTCAAGGGGGTCCCGATACGCAGTATTTT,.,TRBV10-3,.,TRBJ2-3
CASSLWQSDTGELFF,TGTGCCAGCAGCTTGTGGCAGTCTGACACCGGGGAGCTGTTTTTT,.,TRBV7-9,.,TRBJ2-2
CASSESGGPGGNTIYF,TGTGCCAGCAGTGAATCGGGGGGGCCTGGTGGAAACACCATATATTTT,.,TRBV25-1,few,TRBJ1-3
CATSPGGRNTQYF,TGTGCCACCAGTCCCGGGGGGAGAAATACGCAGTATTTT,TRBD2,TRBV15,.,TRBJ2-3
CASRRGQTDTGELFF,TGTGCCAGCAGGCGCGGACAGACAGACACCGGGGAGCTGTTTTTT,.,TRBV6-5,.,TRBJ2-2
CASSSSIEGDTQYF,TGCGCCAGCAGCTCGTCAATCGAGGGAGATACGCAGTATTTT,.,TRBV5-1,.,TRBJ2-3
CASSDRPGNTIYF,TGTGCCAGCAGTGACAGGCCTGGAAACACCATATATTTT,.,TRBV6-5,few,TRBJ1-3
CASSFSQPQHF,TGTGCCAGCAGTTTCTCTCAGCCCCAGCATTTT,.,TRBV28,once,TRBJ1-5
CASSWTTGNTIYF,TGTGCCAGCAGTTGGACAACTGGAAACACCATATATTTT,.,TRBV28,.,TRBJ1-3
CASSFSNSGELFF,TGTGCCAGCAGCTTTAGCAATTCTGGGGAGCTGTTTTTT,.,TRBV5-6,.,TRBJ2-2
CASSEDSYTGELFF,TGTGCCAGCAGCGAGGACAGTTACACCGGGGAGCTGTTTTTT,.,TRBV21-1,.,TRBJ2-2
CASTNEQDRAGDEQYF,TGTGCCAGCACCAACGAACAAGACAGAGCCGGCGACGAGCAGTACTTC,.,TRBV28,.,TRBJ2-7
CASSLAGGIYEQYF,TGCGCCAGCAGCTTAGCGGGAGGGATCTACGAGCAGTACTTC,TRBD2,TRBV5-1,.,TRBJ2-7
CASSQGGSDEKLFF,TGTGCCAGCAGCCAGGGAGGGTCCGATGAAAAACTGTTTTTT,.,TRBV28,once,TRBJ1-4
CASSLVGLAGGNEQFF,TGTGCCAGCAGCTTAGTCGGACTAGCGGGAGGTAATGAGCAGTTCTTC,TRBD2,TRBV11-2,.,TRBJ2-1
CASSPGQSNQPQHF,TGTGCCAGCAGCCCGGGACAGTCTAATCAGCCCCAGCATTTT,TRBD1,TRBV6-5,.,TRBJ1-5
CASNRLAGGRETQYF,TGTGCCAGCAACCGACTAGCGGGAGGGCGAGAGACCCAGTACTTC,TRBD2,TRBV5-5,.,TRBJ2-5
CAWGRSYEQYF,TGTGCCTGGGGTCGGAGCTACGAGCAGTACTTC,.,TRBV30,.,TRBJ2-7
CASSHGEDEQYF,TGTGCCAGCAGTCACGGGGAGGACGAGCAGTACTTC,.,TRBV2,.,TRBJ2-7
CASSLEWTSQDETQYF,TGTGCCAGCAGCTTAGAATGGACTAGCCAAGACGAGACCCAGTACTTC,TRBD2,TRBV7-9,.,TRBJ2-5
CASSSPGAGVTDTQYF,TGTGCCAGCAGCTCCCCAGGAGCGGGAGTGACAGATACGCAGTATTTT,TRBD2,TRBV7-6,.,TRBJ2-3
CAWKVPGLTLMNEQFF,TGTGCCTGGAAAGTACCGGGACTTACCTTGATGAATGAGCAGTTCTTC,.,TRBV30,once,TRBJ2-1
CAWIPVLGYEQYF,TGTGCCTGGATCCCAGTTCTCGGGTACGAGCAGTACTTC,.,TRBV30,.,TRBJ2-7
CASRDRVGYGYTF,TGTGCCAGCAGGGACAGGGTTGGCTATGGCTACACCTTC,TRBD1,TRBV2,few,TRBJ1-2
CASSEQGSTNEKLFF,TGTGCCAGCAGTGAACAGGGATCAACTAATGAAAAACTGTTTTTT,.,TRBV28,.,TRBJ1-4
CASSRTSGTTEQYF,TGTGCCAGCAGTCGGACTAGCGGGACCACGGAGCAGTACTTC,TRBD2,TRBV25-1,.,TRBJ2-7
CASSITTHTEAFF,TGTGCCAGTAGTATCACAACGCACACTGAAGCTTTCTTT,.,TRBV19,.,TRBJ1-1
CASSTSVFYEQYF,TGTGCCAGCTCGACTAGCGTATTCTACGAGCAGTACTTC,TRBD2,TRBV27,few,TRBJ2-7
CASSQGDRQYF,TGCGCCAGCAGCCAAGGGGACAGGCAGTACTTC,TRBD1,TRBV4-1,.,TRBJ2-7
CASSLVAFSNTGELFF,TGCGCCAGCAGCTTGGTCGCGTTTTCCAACACCGGGGAGCTGTTTTTT,.,TRBV5-1,.,TRBJ2-2
CAWSSTGYRGYTF,TGTGCCTGGAGTTCGACAGGGTATAGAGGCTACACCTTC,TRBD1,TRBV30,few,TRBJ1-2
CASSLRGTTRIYNEQFF,TGTGCCAGCAGTTTAAGGGGAACTACCAGAATCTACAATGAGCAGTTCTTC,.,TRBV27,once,TRBJ2-1
CASSAGLAGGNTGELFF,TGTGCCAGCAGCGCGGGACTAGCGGGAGGAAATACCGGGGAGCTGTTTTTT,TRBD2,TRBV9,.,TRBJ2-2
CASSQDQDRLNTEAFF,TGTGCCAGCAGCCAAGATCAAGACAGACTGAACACTGAAGCTTTCTTT,.,TRBV14,.,TRBJ1-1
CASSYAGTGSGNTIYF,TGTGCCAGCAGTTACGCCGGGACAGGGTCTGGAAACACCATATATTTT,TRBD1,TRBV6-5,once,TRBJ1-3
CASSADTSSYNEQFF,TGTGCCAGCAGTGCCGACACAAGCTCCTACAATGAGCAGTTCTTC,.,TRBV28,.,TRBJ2-1
CASSFSRGNNEQFF,TGTGCCAGCAGCTTTTCTAGGGGTAACAATGAGCAGTTCTTC,.,TRBV11-3,.,TRBJ2-1
CASSWTGSGANVLTF,TGTGCCAGCAGCTGGACAGGGTCTGGGGCCAACGTCCTGACTTTC,TRBD1,TRBV5-6,.,TRBJ2-6
CASGFGSYSYNEQFF,TGTGCTAGTGGTTTCGGGAGCTACTCCTACAATGAGCAGTTCTTC,.,TRBV12-5,.,TRBJ2-1
CATSRGGRGGYTGELFF,TGTGCCACCAGCAGAGGTGGGAGGGGAGGGTACACCGGGGAGCTGTTTTTT,TRBD2,TRBV15,.,TRBJ2-2
CASSPGTGKDTEAFF,TGCGCCAGCAGCCCCGGGACAGGGAAGGACACTGAAGCTTTCTTT,TRBD1,TRBV5-1,once,TRBJ1-1
CASSDGTGNEKLFF,TGTGCCAGCAGTGACGGGACAGGGAATGAAAAACTGTTTTTT,TRBD1,TRBV2,.,TRBJ1-4
CASSPKGDQPQHF,TGTGCCAGCAGCCCGAAGGGGGATCAGCCCCAGCATTTT,.,TRBV7-9,.,TRBJ1-5
CASSYNNYEQYF,TGTGCCAGCAGCTACAACAACTACGAGCAGTACTTC,.,TRBV11-3,.,TRBJ2-7
CASSLAKSGTGGSDTQYF,TGCGCCAGCAGCTTGGCCAAATCCGGGACAGGGGGATCAGATACGCAGTATTTT,TRBD1,TRBV5-1,.,TRBJ2-3
CASSLGRTSGSSETQYF,TGTGCCAGCAGCTTAGGGAGGACTAGCGGGAGTTCGGAGACCCAGTACTTC,TRBD2,TRBV7-7,few,TRBJ2-5
CASSLWSANEQFF,TGTGCCAGCAGTTTATGGAGCGCCAATGAGCAGTTCTTC,.,TRBV27,.,TRBJ2-1
CASSLRGQGITGELFF,TGTGCCAGCAGCTTACGGGGACAGGGAATCACCGGGGAGCTGTTTTTT,TRBD1,TRBV7-8,.,TRBJ2-2